The clone carrying this T cell receptor (beta chain) was found once. Libraries were prepared by immunoSEQ multiplex PCR; TCRdb keeps only in-frame clonotypes and omits some of them. This table has more than 80,000 clones, roughly four fifths appearing once. The data belong to a study of blood T cell repertoires in COVID-19. Study in general: Material from acute and convalescent COVID-19 was sourced from the United States, Italy and Spain.

CDR3 length: 14 amino acids. The germline V gene has CDR1 MGHDK and CDR2 SYGVNS. The V gene end was trimmed by 6 bases and the J gene end by 3 bases; junction bases not matched to a gene: 6. The clonotype was recovered from a man aged 50-60 years with active or convalescent COVID-19. V gene TRBV25-1 combines with J gene TRBJ1-1; TRBD1 agrees at 8 bases. The sequenced sample was peripheral blood. CDR3 amino acids: CASSLTGADTEAFF. The CDR3 DNA reads TGTGCCAGCAGCCTGACAGGGGCGGACACTGAAGCTTTCTTT.